What follows is one T cell receptor beta chain and its context. Antigen specificity is unknown. This entry is derived from a study of graft-versus-host responses after intestinal transplantation. Regarding the study as a whole: Peak circulating GvH clone levels tracked with early post-transplant HvG declines.

Produced via immunoSEQ multiplex PCR; TCRdb's table is partial and in-frame only. This table holds tens of thousands of clones, 90% to 95% found once. V was pared by 2 bases and J by 7 bases, with 4 bases of the junction left unmatched. This CDR3 is built from 14 residues. Germline V gives CDR1 GTSNPN, CDR2 SVGIG (reference sequence). This sequence joins TRBV30 and TRBJ1-6; 8 bases are shared with TRBD1. This TCR came from a human donor who received an intestinal transplant. This material consisted of unstimulated CD8+ T cells sorted from spleen or lymph node cells, taken before intestinal transplant. Here the CDR3 reads CAWSSGQVNSPLHF. The CDR3 nucleotides read TGTGCCTGGAGTTCGGGACAGGTGAATTCACCCCTCCACTTT. Complete variable domain (other parts from reference TRBV30 and TRBJ1-6): SQTIHQWPATLVQPVGSPLSLECTVEGTSNPNLYWYRQAAGRGLQLLFYSVGIGQISSEVPQNLSASRPQDRQFILSSKKLLLSDSGFYLCAWSSGQVNSPLHFGNGTRLTVT.